The clone carrying this TCR beta chain has more than one count but fewer than ten. The antigen remains unidentified. Alongside a J-beta primer mix, a sample-barcoded 5' primer served in a second PCR lasting roughly 7 to 11 cycles. TCRdb reanalysed the 5' RACE reads using MiXCR and keeps one entry per CDR3 protein. The sample consists of 1.8 million or so distinct CDR3 sequences, 30% to 40% of them appearing once. The data originate from a study of blood T cells in healthy people across ages. Study background: Capture by template switching was about one barcoded beta molecule per two T cells.

Whole-study findings and limits: CMV infection status of these donors was not known. Long-lived donors carried more naive CD4+ cells and greater diversity than aged donors.

The CDR3 is 15 amino acids. V shed 4 bases and J shed 2 bases, with 14 bases lying between them. Germline V CDR1 and CDR2: SNHLY, FYNNEI. Source material: blood. V is TRBV2 and J is TRBJ2-5, with D perhaps TRBD1 (6 bases). The sequence was obtained from a human donor in good health. The CDR3 DNA follows: TGTGCCAGCAGTGGGTCAGGACAGCCTCAAGAGACCCAGTACTTC. Translating it yields CASSGSGQPQETQYF.